What follows describes a single TCR beta chain. This clone was detected only a few times. This receptor's antigen is unknown. No per-base quality is available; no much larger clone lies one base away. The sample is drawn from a study of cytomegalovirus exposure and HLA in healthy donors (dated by TCRdb to the late 2010s). Regarding the research as a whole: According to an earlier analysis of 587 of the donors, some 180 million T cells yielded approximately 120 million unique TCR beta sequences and about 300 Gb of sequence data. To predict cytomegalovirus infection status, the study combined high-throughput TCR immunosequencing, statistical association of individual TCRs with disease status, and machine learning. A later analysis re-examined previously published TCR beta repertoires from over 500 donors and added high-resolution HLA genotyping to investigate patterns of TCR occurrence. In an earlier analysis of 500 to 650 of the donors, high-throughput TCR beta sequencing was used to judge whether each TCR beta V gene segment behaved as functional or pseudogenic. In addition to the first cohort of about 650 subjects, a separate validation cohort of approximately 130 different subjects was used. An early release covering 550 to 700 HLA-typed donors comprised about 300 gigabases of sequencing data and around 80 million unique TCR sequences. The study aimed to test whether cataloging public T cell receptors could reveal signatures of past pathogen exposure. Donor age, sex, ethnicity and CMV serostatus were compiled alongside the repertoire data. Class I and class II HLA loci were covered by the typing at four-digit resolution. Across about 380 genotyped donors of the cohort, an average of 235,054 unique TCR beta nucleotide sequences per donor were sequenced, and 15% to 20% of those sequences were non-productive. In the later analysis, no new phenotypic data were used to find candidate immune exposures; instead, reliance was placed on TCR beta sequences and their occurrence across donors. The T cell repertoires of several hundred subjects were profiled by immunosequencing and related to cytomegalovirus serostatus. The number of typed donors differed by locus: roughly 620-630 for A, B, C, DRB1 and DQB1; approximately 540 for DQA1; 600 to 610 for DPA1; and roughly 490 for DPB1. In a later genetic analysis, genome-wide SNP genotypes for 398 of the 666 donors were used, and that subset was treated as a discovery cohort. Among the roughly 370 genotyped donors, more than 70% belonged to the genetic ancestry cluster associated with self-reported Caucasian donors. Roughly 5 DR-DQ haplotypes were treated as single units for association and clustering because of strong linkage in the cohort. Every repertoire in the discovery cohort had been generated on one and the same sequencing platform.

The library was obtained by the immunoSEQ multiplex PCR assay. The multiplex PCR relied on a mix of 60 forward primers for TCR Vbeta segments and 13 reverse primers for TCR Jbeta segments. The CDR3 region of rearranged TCR beta genes was amplified from genomic DNA with a multiplex PCR assay. On the Illumina HiSeq System, the amplified TCR beta libraries were sequenced as 87-base-pair reads. Regarding the original processing steps: A later analysis tallied 75 million to 95 million unique TCR beta chains across the 650 to 750 repertoires, and around 12 million of those chains were shared by two or more donors. To remove PCR and sequencing errors, raw reads were error-corrected and collapsed into unique sequences using a nearest-neighbor algorithm that merged closely related sequences. Alignment of CDR3 sequences to IMGT reference sequences was used to assign V, D and J gene segments. For a sequence to be retained, at least a six-nucleotide match to both a V gene segment and a J gene segment was required. A rearrangement was called productive if the CDR3 had no stop codons and remained in frame with V and J, and every other rearrangement was called non-productive. Following IMGT convention, CDR3 was defined as the stretch from the second conserved V-encoded cysteine to the conserved J-encoded phenylalanine. The earlier analysis of roughly 590 of the donors excluded any sequence lacking an unambiguous match to a single V gene segment. An earlier analysis of 587 of the donors called V segments functional above 56.7% productive rearrangements and segregating when the between-donor standard deviation exceeded 5%. A statistical classification framework was built for diagnosing cytomegalovirus status from the catalog of TCR beta chain sequences. In a later analysis, V and J genes were assigned by comparing TCR nucleotide sequences against IMGT/GENE-DB human TR gene sequences. In a later analysis, CDR3 sequences and most-parsimonious VDJ recombination scenarios were assigned using the TCRdist pipeline. In a later analysis, each TCR beta chain was defined by its CDR3 amino acid sequence together with its V-gene family, and reads without a unique V-gene family were excluded. To address suspected cross-contamination and a sequencing artifact, a later analysis removed several hundred highly shared, low-generation-probability nucleotide sequences. In a later analysis, a clonal expansion index for each public chain was calculated from normalized within-repertoire ranks of inferred template counts. Generation probabilities in a later analysis came from a VDJ recombination model fitted to out-of-frame rearrangements, and those results were checked against IGoR. A later analysis scored TCR-TCR, TCR-HLA and TCR-CMV co-occurrence with hypergeometric tests, applying a repertoire-size bias correction to TCR pairs. A later analysis estimated false discovery rates by permuting HLA or CMV assignments 20 times. In a later analysis, co-occurring TCRs were grouped with DBSCAN, and TCRdist sequence similarity was added when clustering was performed within HLA-allele-positive subsets. For co-occurrence clustering, repertoires with fewer than 30,000 or more than 120,000 public chains were excluded, along with 5 or 6 repertoires with anomalous nucleotide sharing. TCRdb provides this immuneACCESS table in a form limited to in-frame rearrangements. Some clones are lacking; in checked studies, under half of them reflect an unresolved V gene, and why the rest are absent is not known. V and J calls plus clone size are reproduced from that table; the DNA served to infer D and trimming. This sample has around 150,000 clones in its table, and approximately 60% of those were observed once. Over 1.5% of the sample is held by the ten biggest clonotypes.

As encoded in the germline V gene (reference sequence), CDR1 is LNHDA while CDR2 is SQIVND. V is clipped by 2 bases and J by 6 bases, and the sequence between their germline boundaries is 16 bases long. The CDR3 holds 15 amino acids from the cysteine to the phenylalanine. Only the CDR3 region is kept as DNA, spanning 45 bases read in frame from base 1. The cohort consisted of more than 650 healthy bone marrow donors. Cohort members were all nominally healthy when sampled, although unrecorded immune exposures were likely present. Of the 650 to 700 cohort members, 289 had positive CMV serostatus and just over 350 had negative CMV serostatus, and CMV serostatus was not recorded for the donor. A peripheral blood sample was provided by each donor, and peripheral blood mononuclear cells were used for TCR beta sequencing. The Qiagen DNeasy Blood Extraction Kit was used to extract genomic DNA from the blood cell samples.

What the research found in general, with its limitations: Sequencing depth was assumed to be roughly uniform across donors in the presence/absence analyses, though that assumption may not hold. Linkage disequilibrium might explain the correlated functional status among segregating V segments, but an unknown experimental factor could not be excluded. Specific HLA alleles were associated with 15,000 to 20,000 TCR beta sequences at a false discovery rate of 0.05 in a later analysis. A later analysis found that most CMV-associated TCR beta chains appeared HLA-restricted, with HLA associations seemingly driven largely by CMV exposure. The study listed approximately 150 TCR beta chains as associated with cytomegalovirus. Because HLA typing was unavailable for some donors at each locus, only the typed subset was used in association tests. The classifier was reported to diagnose cytomegalovirus status with high specificity and sensitivity in both the original cohort and the validation cohort. The earlier analysis of 587 of the donors excluded some 15 rarely observed V segments, including chromosome 9 orphons, because counts were too low. The authors suggested that the approach could potentially be generalized to other disease states and immunological phenotypes. A later analysis reported that several top co-occurrence clusters appeared linked to parvovirus B19, influenza, CMV and Epstein-Barr virus. A few of the identified cytomegalovirus-associated TCR beta chains were confirmed in vitro to be specific for cytomegalovirus antigens. According to a later genetic analysis, donors in an Asian-associated ancestry cluster had fewer N-insertions in productive TCRs than the roughly 700-donor mean. While some public TCRs were present in many individuals, most TCR sequences turned up only very rarely across donors. In a later analysis, HLA-associated TCR beta chains were found to be more clonally expanded and to have lower generation probabilities than equally common non-associated chains. In this cohort, only TCR beta chains were sequenced, and detectable features were limited by the absence of alpha or paired-chain data. A later analysis found that TCR association rates varied across HLA loci, with DRB1 alleles showing the most associated TCRs and HLA-C alleles the fewest. In an earlier analysis of about 600 of the donors, most TCR beta V segments appeared in productive rearrangements about 87% or about 30% of the time, broadly matching IMGT annotations. When HLA alleles, especially DR and DQ, strongly co-occurred, TCR associations were difficult to assign to individual alleles. Some IMGT-functional V segments, including TRBV6-2 and TRBV6-3, could not be told apart with the 87-base-pair reads, so those segments were excluded. CMV serostatus was the only immune exposure information available for the cohort. A cluster of highly shared sequence variants was judged likely to represent a technical artifact of the sequencing pipeline. A further reported finding was that TCR beta sequences accurately predicted the HLA-A and HLA-B alleles for most subjects in the first cohort. A later genetic analysis associated a missense DCLRE1C variant with V-gene and J-gene trimming of TCR beta chains, and an independent cohort replicated the association.

This clonotype was sampled from a human donor in good health. The source material was PBMCs. The sequence is built from TRBV19 and TRBJ1-2; a confident D gene designation cannot be given. The DNA sequence is given as TGTGCCAGTAGTATAACGGCAGCTGAGGTGAATGGCTACACCTTC. Translated, it reads CASSITAAEVNGYTF.